This T cell receptor (beta chain) is drawn from a study of cytomegalovirus exposure and HLA in healthy donors. Study in general: Prior work identified 117 million unique TCR beta sequences in around 170 million T cells.

Note on this clone: The antigen is unknown.

Per the germline V gene, CDR1 is MGHRA and CDR2 is YSYEKL. The CDR3 runs 17 residues. V lost 4 bases, J lost 2 bases, and 10 bases stayed unmatched. The PCR employed 60 Vbeta primers together with 13 Jbeta primers. The assay was immunoSEQ multiplex PCR, and TCRdb's table has in-frame clones only and misses some. In the table there are about 130,000 clones, over 9.5% of which are singletons. General study results and limits: In a later analysis, TCR beta V- and J-gene trimming was associated with a missense DCLRE1C variant. In a later analysis, an Asian-associated ancestry cluster reportedly showed fewer N-insertions than the 666-donor mean. In an earlier analysis, most TCR beta V segments were productive about 90% or about 30% of the time.

The specimen sequenced was PBMCs. The chain has TRBV4-1 and TRBJ2-2; 7 bases line up with TRBD1. This receptor was obtained from a woman aged 18-29 years in good health and CMV-seropositive. DNA of the CDR3: TGCGCCAGCAGCCGCCCCTCAGGGGGATCCAACACCGGGGAGCTGTTTTTT. This gives the protein CASSRPSGGSNTGELFF.